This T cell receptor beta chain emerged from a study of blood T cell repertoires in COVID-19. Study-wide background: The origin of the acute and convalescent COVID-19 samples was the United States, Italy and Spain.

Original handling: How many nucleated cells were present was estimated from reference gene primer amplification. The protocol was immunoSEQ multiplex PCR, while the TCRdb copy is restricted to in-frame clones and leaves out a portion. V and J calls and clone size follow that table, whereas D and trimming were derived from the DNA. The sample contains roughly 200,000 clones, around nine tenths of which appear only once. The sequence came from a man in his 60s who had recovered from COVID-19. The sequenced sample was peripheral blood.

CDR3 DNA sequence: TGTGCCAGCAGCTTAGGGAGAGCTAGCAATCAGCCCCAGCATTTT. Translation: CASSLGRASNQPQHF. The chain couples TRBV7-8 to TRBJ1-5; no clear D gene. Germline CDR1 is SGHVS and CDR2 is FQNEAQ. This CDR3 is built from 15 residues. V lost 1 base and J 0 bases, leaving 7 bases between the germline ends.